This TCR beta chain was found in a study of cytomegalovirus exposure and HLA in healthy donors. Study-wide findings and caveats: Among TCR beta chains, those listed as cytomegalovirus-associated numbered 164.

Primers: 60 Vbeta forward and 13 Jbeta reverse. The assay was immunoSEQ multiplex PCR, and TCRdb's table has in-frame clones only and misses some. The repertoire includes approximately 160,000 clones, approximately 80% of them detected once, and over 2.5% sits in the top ten. This clone was seen only a few times. Its antigen is not identified. This receptor was identified in a woman aged 40 to 55 in good health and CMV-seropositive. The sequenced sample was PBMCs.

The CDR3, as DNA: TGTGCCAGCAGCCCGGGACAGGGAGTTAATCAGCCCCAGCATTTT. Its translation is CASSPGQGVNQPQHF. V and J are TRBV28 and TRBJ1-5, with 9 positions matching TRBD1. CDR3 length: 15 residues. With 6 bases clipped from V and 4 bases from J, the junction kept 7 bases outside the gene matches. CDR1 and CDR2 from the germline V gene are MDHEN and SYDVKM.